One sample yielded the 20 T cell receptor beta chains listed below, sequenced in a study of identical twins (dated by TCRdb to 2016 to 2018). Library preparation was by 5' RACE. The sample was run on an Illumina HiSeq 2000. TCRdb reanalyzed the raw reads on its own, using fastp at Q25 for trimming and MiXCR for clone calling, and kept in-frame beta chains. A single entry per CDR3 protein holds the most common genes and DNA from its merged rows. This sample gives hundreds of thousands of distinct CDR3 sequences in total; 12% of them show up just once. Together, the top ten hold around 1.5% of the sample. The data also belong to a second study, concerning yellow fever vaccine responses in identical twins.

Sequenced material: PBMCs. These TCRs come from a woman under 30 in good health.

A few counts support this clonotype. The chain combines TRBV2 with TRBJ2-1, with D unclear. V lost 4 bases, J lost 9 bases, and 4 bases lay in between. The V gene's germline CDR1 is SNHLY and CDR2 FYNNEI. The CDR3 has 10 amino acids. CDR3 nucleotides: TGTGCCAGCAGTGCGAGTGAGCAGTTCTTC. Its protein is CASSASEQFF.

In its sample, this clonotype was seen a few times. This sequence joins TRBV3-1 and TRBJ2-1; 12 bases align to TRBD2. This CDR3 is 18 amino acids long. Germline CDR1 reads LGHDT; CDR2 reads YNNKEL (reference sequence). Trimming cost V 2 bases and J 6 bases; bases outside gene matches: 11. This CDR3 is CASSQFGASGRGRNEQFF. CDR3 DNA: TGTGCCAGCAGCCAATTTGGGGCTAGCGGGAGGGGACGCAATGAGCAGTTCTTC.

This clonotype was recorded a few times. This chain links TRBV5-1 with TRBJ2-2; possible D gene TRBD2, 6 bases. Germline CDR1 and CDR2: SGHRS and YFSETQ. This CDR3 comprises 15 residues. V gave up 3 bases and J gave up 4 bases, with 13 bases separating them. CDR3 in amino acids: CASSSAGRSTGELFF. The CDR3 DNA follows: TGCGCCAGCAGCTCCGCGGGACGTAGCACCGGGGAGCTGTTTTTT.

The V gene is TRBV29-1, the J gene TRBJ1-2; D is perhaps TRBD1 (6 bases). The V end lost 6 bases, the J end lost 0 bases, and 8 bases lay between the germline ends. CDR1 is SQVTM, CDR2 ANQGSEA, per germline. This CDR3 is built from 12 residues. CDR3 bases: TGCAGCGTGGGACACTCTAACTATGGCTACACCTTC. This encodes CSVGHSNYGYTF.

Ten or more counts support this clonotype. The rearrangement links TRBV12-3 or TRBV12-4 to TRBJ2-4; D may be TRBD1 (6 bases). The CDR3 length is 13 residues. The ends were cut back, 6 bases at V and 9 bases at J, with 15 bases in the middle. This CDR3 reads CASRSGLGGIQYF. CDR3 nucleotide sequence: TGTGCCAGCAGATCTGGCCTAGGGGGCATTCAGTACTTC.

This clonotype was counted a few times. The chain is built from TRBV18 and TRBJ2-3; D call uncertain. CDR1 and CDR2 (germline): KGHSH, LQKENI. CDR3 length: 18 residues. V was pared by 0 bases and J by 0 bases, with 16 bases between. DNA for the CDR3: TGTGCCAGCTCACCACCGGTCGGAACAGTTATAAGCACAGATACGCAGTATTTT. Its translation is CASSPPVGTVISTDTQYF.

The CDR3 DNA reads as TGTGCCAGCAGCTTAGGGGGCCCTGGTAATGAAAAACTGTTTTTT. This gives the protein CASSLGGPGNEKLFF. V gene TRBV11-2 combines with J gene TRBJ1-4; TRBD1 might be the D (5 bases). The CDR3 consists of 15 residues. V lost 1 base, J lost 4 bases, and 10 bases lay in between. Germline loops: CDR1 SGHAT, CDR2 FQNNGV.

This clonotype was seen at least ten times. The CDR3 is CASSPLRTSGTYEQYF. CDR3 coding DNA: TGTGCCAGCAGCCCACTGCGGACTAGCGGGACCTACGAGCAGTACTTC. V usage is TRBV7-2 and J usage is TRBJ2-7, with TRBD2 matching 12 bases. Germline trimming cut 5 bases from V and 2 bases from J; bases unmatched to any gene: 7. Per the germline V gene, CDR1 is SGHTA and CDR2 is FQGNSA. CDR3 size: 16 residues.

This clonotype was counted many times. CDR3: CSAKSAENSYEQYF. The CDR3 DNA sequence: TGCAGTGCTAAAAGTGCGGAGAATTCCTACGAGCAGTACTTC. This rearrangement joins TRBV20-1 to TRBJ2-7; D is undetermined. The CDR3 is 14 residues long. The V and J ends lost 4 bases and 1 base respectively, with 14 bases between them. Germline-derived CDR1 and CDR2 are DFQATT and SNEGSKA (reference sequence).

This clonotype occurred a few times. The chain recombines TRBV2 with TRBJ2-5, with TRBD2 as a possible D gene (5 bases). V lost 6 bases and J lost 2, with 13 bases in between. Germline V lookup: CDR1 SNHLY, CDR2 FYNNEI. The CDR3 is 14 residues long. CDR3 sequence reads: CASRVGEIQETQYF. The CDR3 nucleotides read TGTGCCAGCAGGGTCGGGGAGATACAAGAGACCCAGTACTTC.

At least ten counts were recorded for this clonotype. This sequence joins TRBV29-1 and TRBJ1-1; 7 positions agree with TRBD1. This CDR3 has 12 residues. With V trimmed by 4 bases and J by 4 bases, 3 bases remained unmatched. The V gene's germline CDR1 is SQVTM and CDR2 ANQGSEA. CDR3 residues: CSVGQGGTEAFF. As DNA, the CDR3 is TGCAGCGTTGGGCAGGGGGGCACTGAAGCTTTCTTT.

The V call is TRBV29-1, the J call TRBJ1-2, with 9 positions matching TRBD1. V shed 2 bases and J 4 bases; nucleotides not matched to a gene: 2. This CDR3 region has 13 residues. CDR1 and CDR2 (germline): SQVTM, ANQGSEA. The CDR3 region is CSVERDRAYGYTF. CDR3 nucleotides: TGCAGCGTTGAAAGGGACAGGGCCTATGGCTACACCTTC.

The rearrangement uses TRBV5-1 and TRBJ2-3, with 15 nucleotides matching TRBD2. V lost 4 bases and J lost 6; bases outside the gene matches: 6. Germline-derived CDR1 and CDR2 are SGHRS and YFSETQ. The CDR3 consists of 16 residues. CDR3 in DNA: TGCGCCAGCAGCCAGGCTGGACTAGCGGGAGGGGATACGCAGTATTTT. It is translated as CASSQAGLAGGDTQYF.

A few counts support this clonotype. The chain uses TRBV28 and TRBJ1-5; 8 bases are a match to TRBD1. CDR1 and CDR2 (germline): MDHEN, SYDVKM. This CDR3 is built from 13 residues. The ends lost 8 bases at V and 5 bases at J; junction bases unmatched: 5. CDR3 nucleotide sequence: TGTGCCAGCGGGGGCAGGGGGCATCAGCCCCAGCATTTT. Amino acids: CASGGRGHQPQHF.

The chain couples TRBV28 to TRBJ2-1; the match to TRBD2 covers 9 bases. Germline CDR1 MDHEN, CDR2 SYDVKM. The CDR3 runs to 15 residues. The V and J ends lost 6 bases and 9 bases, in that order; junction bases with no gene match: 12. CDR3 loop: CASSLAGWGHGEQFF. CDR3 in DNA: TGTGCCAGCAGCCTAGCGGGATGGGGTCACGGTGAGCAGTTCTTC.

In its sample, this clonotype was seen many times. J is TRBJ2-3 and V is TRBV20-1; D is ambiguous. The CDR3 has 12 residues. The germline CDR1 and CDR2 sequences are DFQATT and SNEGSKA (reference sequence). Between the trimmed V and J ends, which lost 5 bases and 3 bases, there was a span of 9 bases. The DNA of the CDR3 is TGCAGTGCTCCCCGAGGTACAGATACGCAGTATTTT. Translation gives CSAPRGTDTQYF.

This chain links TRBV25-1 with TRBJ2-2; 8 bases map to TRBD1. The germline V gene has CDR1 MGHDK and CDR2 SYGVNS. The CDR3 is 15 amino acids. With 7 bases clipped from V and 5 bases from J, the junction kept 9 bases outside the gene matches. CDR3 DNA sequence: TGTGCCAGCAAGCCGACAGGGGCGTATACCGGGGAGCTGTTTTTT. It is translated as CASKPTGAYTGELFF.

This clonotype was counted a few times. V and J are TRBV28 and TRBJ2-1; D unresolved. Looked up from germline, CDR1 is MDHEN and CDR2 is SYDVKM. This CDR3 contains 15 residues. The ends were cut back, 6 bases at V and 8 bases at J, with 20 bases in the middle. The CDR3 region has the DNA TGTGCCAGCAGCCTGGCTCCTCCCTATAGGCATGAGCAGTTCTTC. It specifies CASSLAPPYRHEQFF.

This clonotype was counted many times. CDR3 sequence: CASSAPGEYQPQHF. DNA of the CDR3: TGTGCCAGCAGTGCACCAGGGGAATATCAGCCCCAGCATTTT. This chain uses TRBV6-1 with TRBJ1-5; maybe TRBD1 (6 bases). This CDR3 is 14 amino acids long. V gave up 4 bases and J gave up 5 bases, with 12 bases separating them. From germline, CDR1 is MNHNS and CDR2 SASEGT.

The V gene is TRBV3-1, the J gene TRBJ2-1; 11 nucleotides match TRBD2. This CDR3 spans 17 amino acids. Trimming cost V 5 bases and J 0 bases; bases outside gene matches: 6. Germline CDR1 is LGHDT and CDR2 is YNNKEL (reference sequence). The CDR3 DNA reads TGTGCCAGCAGCACCCTCCTAGCGGGGGGCTCCTACAATGAGCAGTTCTTC. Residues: CASSTLLAGGSYNEQFF.